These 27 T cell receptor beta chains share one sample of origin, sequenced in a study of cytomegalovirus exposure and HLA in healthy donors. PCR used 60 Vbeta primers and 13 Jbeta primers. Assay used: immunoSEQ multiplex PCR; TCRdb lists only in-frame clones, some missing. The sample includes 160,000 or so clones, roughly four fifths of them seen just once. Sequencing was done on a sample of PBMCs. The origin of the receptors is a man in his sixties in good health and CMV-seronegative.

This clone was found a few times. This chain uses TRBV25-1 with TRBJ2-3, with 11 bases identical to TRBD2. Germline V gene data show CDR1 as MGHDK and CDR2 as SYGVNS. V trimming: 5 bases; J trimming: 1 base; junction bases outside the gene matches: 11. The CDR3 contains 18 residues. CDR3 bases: TGTGCCAGCAGTTCTAGCGGGGGGCCTGCCTCACGCACAGATACGCAGTATTTT. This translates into CASSSSGGPASRTDTQYF.

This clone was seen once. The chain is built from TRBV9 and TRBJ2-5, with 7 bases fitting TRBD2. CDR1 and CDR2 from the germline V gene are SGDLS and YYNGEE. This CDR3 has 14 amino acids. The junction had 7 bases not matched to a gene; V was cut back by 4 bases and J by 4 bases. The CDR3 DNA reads TGTGCCAGCAGCCTAGGGCTAGCGGCAGAGACCCAGTACTTC. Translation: CASSLGLAAETQYF. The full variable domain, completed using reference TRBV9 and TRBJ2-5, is DSGVTQTPKHLITATGQRVTLRCSPRSGDLSVYWYQQSLDQGLQFLIQYYNGEERAKGNILERFSAQQFPDLHSELNLSSLELGDSALYFCASSLGLAAETQYFGPGTRLLVL.

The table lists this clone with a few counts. CDR3 region: CASSPKVRTSSYNEQFF. DNA for the CDR3: TGTGCCAGCAGCCCTAAAGTGAGAACTAGCTCCTACAATGAGCAGTTCTTC. This chain uses TRBV7-2 with TRBJ2-1, with D perhaps TRBD2 (5 bases). V was cut by 5 bases and J by 0 bases, with 17 bases left in between. The CDR3 has 17 residues. Germline V gene data show CDR1 as SGHTA and CDR2 as FQGNSA.

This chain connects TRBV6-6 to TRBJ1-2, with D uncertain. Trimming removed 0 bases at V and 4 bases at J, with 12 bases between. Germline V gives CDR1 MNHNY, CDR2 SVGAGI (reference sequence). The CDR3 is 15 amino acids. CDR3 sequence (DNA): TGTGCCAGCAGTTACTCGGTTGGAGGGAGCTATGGCTACACCTTC. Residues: CASSYSVGGSYGYTF.

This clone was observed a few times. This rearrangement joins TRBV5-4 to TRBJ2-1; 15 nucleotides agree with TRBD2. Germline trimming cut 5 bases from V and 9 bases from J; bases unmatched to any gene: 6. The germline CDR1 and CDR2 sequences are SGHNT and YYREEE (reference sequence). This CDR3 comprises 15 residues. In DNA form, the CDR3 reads TGTGCCAGCAGGGGACTAGCGGGGGGAATTGGTGAGCAGTTCTTC. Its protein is CASRGLAGGIGEQFF.

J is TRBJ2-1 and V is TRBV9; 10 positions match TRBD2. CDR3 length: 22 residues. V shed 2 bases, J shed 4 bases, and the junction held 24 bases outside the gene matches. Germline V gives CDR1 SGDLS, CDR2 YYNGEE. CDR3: CASSVGSGRAALRRPEYNEQFF. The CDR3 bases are TGTGCCAGCAGCGTCGGAAGCGGGAGGGCCGCTTTGCGGCGACCCGAATACAATGAGCAGTTCTTC. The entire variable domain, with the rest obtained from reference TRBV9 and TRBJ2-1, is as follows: DSGVTQTPKHLITATGQRVTLRCSPRSGDLSVYWYQQSLDQGLQFLIQYYNGEERAKGNILERFSAQQFPDLHSELNLSSLELGDSALYFCASSVGSGRAALRRPEYNEQFFGPGTRLTVL.

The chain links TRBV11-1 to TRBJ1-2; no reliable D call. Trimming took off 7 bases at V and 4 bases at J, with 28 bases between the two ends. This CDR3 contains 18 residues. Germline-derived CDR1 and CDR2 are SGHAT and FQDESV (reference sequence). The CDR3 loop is CASTLRRGPTQTPYGYTF. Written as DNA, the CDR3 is TGTGCCAGCACCCTTAGACGCGGCCCGACCCAAACCCCCTATGGCTACACCTTC.

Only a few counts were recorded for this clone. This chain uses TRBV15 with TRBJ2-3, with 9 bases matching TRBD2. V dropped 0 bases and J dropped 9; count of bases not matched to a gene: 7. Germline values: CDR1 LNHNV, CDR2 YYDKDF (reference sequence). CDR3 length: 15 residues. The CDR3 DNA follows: TGTGCCACCAGCAGAGATGTGGCGGGGGGGCGGACGCAGTATTTT. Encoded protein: CATSRDVAGGRTQYF.

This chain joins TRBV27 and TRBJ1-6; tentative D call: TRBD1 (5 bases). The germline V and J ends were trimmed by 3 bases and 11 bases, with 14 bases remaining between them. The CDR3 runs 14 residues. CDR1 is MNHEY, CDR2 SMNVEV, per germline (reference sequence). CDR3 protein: CASSFRQGGPPLHF. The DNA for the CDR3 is TGTGCCAGCAGTTTTCGGCAGGGAGGTCCACCCCTCCACTTT.

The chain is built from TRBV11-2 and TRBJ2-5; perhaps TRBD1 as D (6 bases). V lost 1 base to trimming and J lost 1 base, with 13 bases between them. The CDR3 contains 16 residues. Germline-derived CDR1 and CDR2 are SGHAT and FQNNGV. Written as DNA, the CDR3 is TGTGCCAGCAGCTTAGGAGCCGGGACACTCCAAGAGACCCAGTACTTC. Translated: CASSLGAGTLQETQYF.

CDR3 in amino acids: CASSQEEGKLFF. For the CDR3, the DNA is TGCGCCAGCAGCCAAGAGGAGGGGAAACTGTTTTTT. The chain has TRBV4-3 and TRBJ1-4, with TRBD1 as a possible D gene (5 bases). The V gene lost 0 bases and the J gene lost 11 bases, with 7 bases spanning the gap. Germline V gene sequence: CDR1 LGHNA, CDR2 YSLEER. The CDR3 totals 12 residues.

In nucleotides, the CDR3 is TGTGCCAGCAGCTGGGCTAGCGGGGCCACAGATACGCAGTATTTT. The encoded protein is CASSWASGATDTQYF. The rearrangement links TRBV7-2 to TRBJ2-3; TRBD2 agrees at 9 bases. V shed 4 bases, J shed 2 bases, and the junction held 4 bases outside the gene matches. The CDR3 sequence is 15 residues long. Per germline, CDR1 SGHTA and CDR2 FQGNSA.

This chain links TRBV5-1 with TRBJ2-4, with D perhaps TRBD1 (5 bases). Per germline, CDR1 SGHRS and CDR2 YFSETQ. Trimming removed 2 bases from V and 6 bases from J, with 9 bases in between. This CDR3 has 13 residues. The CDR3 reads CASSLGQGNIQYF. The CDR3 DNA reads TGCGCCAGCAGCTTAGGGCAGGGAAACATTCAGTACTTC.

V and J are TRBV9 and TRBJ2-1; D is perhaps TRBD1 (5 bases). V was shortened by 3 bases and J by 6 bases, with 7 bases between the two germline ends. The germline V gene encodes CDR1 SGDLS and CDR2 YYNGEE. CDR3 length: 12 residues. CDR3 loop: CASSEGFNEQFF. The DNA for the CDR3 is TGTGCCAGCAGCGAGGGGTTCAATGAGCAGTTCTTC.

Here the CDR3 DNA reads TGTGCCACCAGCAGAGATTTCAGGTCTGAAGCTTTCTTT. It codes for CATSRDFRSEAFF. J is TRBJ1-1 and V is TRBV15; the D is unclear. Germline-derived CDR1 and CDR2 are LNHNV and YYDKDF (reference sequence). CDR3 length: 13 amino acids. Trimming removed 0 bases from V and 6 bases from J, with 8 bases in between.

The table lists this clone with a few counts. The CDR3 here is CASSSAGVDTEAFF. CDR3 nucleotides: TGTGCCAGCAGCTCGGCAGGGGTTGACACTGAAGCTTTCTTT. This chain joins TRBV7-6 and TRBJ1-1, with TRBD1 as a possible D gene (6 bases). Germline assignment: CDR1 SGHVS and CDR2 FNYEAQ. Trimming shortened V by 4 bases and J by 3 bases, and 12 bases separated the two germline ends. The CDR3 has 14 amino acids.

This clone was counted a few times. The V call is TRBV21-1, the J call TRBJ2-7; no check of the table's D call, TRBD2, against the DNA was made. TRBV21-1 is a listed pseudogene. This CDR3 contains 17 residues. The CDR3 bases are TGTGCCAGCAGCGGTCCCGCGGAGGGGTCGACCTCCTACGAGCAGTACTTC. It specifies CASSGPAEGSTSYEQYF.

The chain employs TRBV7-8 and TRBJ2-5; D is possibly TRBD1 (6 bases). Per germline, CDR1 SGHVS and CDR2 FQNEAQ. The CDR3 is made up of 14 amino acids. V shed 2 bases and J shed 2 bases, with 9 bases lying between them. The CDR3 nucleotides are TGTGCCAGCAGCTTAAGGGACACGCAAGAGACCCAGTACTTC. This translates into CASSLRDTQETQYF.

CDR3 in amino acids: CASSPHPDRVYGYTF. CDR3 DNA sequence: TGTGCCAGCAGTCCCCACCCGGACAGGGTCTATGGCTACACCTTC. V is TRBV27 and J is TRBJ1-2; 8 nucleotides line up with TRBD1. From germline, CDR1 is MNHEY and CDR2 SMNVEV (reference sequence). The CDR3 is made up of 15 amino acids. Trimming at V came to 5 bases and at J to 4 bases, leaving 9 bases not matched to a gene.

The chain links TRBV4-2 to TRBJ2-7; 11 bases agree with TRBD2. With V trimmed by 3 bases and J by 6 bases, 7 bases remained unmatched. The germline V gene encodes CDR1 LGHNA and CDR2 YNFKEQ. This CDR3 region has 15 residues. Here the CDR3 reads CASSHVSGGDREQYF. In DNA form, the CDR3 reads TGTGCCAGCAGCCACGTTAGCGGGGGGGATCGCGAGCAGTACTTC.

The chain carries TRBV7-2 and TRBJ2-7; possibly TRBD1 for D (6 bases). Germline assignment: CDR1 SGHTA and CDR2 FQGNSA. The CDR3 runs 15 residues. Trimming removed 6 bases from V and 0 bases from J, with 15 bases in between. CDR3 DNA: TGTGCCAGCAGACAGGCGATAGGGGGCTCCTACGAGCAGTACTTC. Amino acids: CASRQAIGGSYEQYF.

CDR3 DNA: TGTGCCAGCAGCTTGAGCTCCTACGAGCAGTACTTC. Its translation is CASSLSSYEQYF. This rearrangement joins TRBV13 to TRBJ2-7; D remains ambiguous. The germline V gene encodes CDR1 PRHDT and CDR2 FYEKMQ (reference sequence). The CDR3 sequence is 12 residues long. Trimming removed 3 bases at V and 0 bases at J, with 3 bases between.

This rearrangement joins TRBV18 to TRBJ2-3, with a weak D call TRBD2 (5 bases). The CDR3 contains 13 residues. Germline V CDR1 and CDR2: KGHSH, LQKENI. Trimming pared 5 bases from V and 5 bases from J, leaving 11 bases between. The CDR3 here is CASSIRTLDTQYF. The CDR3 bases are TGTGCCAGCTCAATACGGACTCTAGATACGCAGTATTTT.

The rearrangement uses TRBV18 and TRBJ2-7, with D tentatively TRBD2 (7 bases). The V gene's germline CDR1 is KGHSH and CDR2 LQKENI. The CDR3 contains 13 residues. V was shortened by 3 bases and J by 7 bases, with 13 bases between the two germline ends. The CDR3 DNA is TGTGCCAGCTCACCGGCGGGGGCAAAAGAGCAGTACTTC. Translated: CASSPAGAKEQYF.

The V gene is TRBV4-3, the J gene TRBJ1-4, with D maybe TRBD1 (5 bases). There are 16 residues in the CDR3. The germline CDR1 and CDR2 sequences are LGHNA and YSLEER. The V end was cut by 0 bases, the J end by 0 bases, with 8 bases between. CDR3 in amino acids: CASSQERGPTNEKLFF. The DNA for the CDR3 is TGCGCCAGCAGCCAAGAAAGGGGCCCAACTAATGAAAAACTGTTTTTT.

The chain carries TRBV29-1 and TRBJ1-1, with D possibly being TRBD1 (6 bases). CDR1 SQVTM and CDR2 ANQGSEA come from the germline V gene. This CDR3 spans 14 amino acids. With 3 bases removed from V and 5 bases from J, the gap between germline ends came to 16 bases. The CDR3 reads CSVDNGPRGTEAFF. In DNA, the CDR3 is TGCAGCGTTGATAACGGACCGAGGGGGACTGAAGCTTTCTTT. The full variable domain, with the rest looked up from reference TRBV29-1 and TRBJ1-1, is SAVISQKPSRDICQRGTSLTIQCQVDSQVTMMFWYRQQPGQSLTLIATANQGSEATYESGFVIDKFPISRPNLTFSTLTVSNMSPEDSSIYLCSVDNGPRGTEAFFGQGTRLTVV.

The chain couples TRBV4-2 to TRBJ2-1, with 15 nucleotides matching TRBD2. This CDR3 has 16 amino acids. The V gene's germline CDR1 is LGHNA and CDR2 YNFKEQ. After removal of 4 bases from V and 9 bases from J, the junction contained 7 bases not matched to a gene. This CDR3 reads CASSPPGLAGGPEQFF. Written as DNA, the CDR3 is TGTGCCAGCAGCCCGCCCGGACTAGCGGGGGGGCCTGAGCAGTTCTTC.